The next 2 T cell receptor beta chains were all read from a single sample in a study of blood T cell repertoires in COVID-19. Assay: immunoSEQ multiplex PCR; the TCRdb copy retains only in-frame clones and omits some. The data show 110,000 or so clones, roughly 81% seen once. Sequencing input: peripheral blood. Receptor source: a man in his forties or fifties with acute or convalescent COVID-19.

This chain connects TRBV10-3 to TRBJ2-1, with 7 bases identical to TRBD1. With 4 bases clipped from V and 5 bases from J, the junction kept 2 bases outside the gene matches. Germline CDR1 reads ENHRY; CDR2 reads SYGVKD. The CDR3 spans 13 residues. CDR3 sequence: CAISAGQNNEQFF. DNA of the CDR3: TGTGCCATCAGTGCGGGACAGAACAATGAGCAGTTCTTC.

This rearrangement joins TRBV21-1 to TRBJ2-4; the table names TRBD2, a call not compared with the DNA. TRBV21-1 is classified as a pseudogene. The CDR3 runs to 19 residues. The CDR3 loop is CASSKKSDGGRVTKNIQYF. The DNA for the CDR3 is TGTGCCAGCAGCAAAAAGTCGGACGGAGGGCGGGTGACCAAAAACATTCAGTACTTC.